One sample yielded the 3 T cell receptor beta chains listed below, sequenced in a study of shared clonotypes between healthy human individuals. Clones were read by immunoSEQ multiplex PCR, and TCRdb kept only the in-frame ones, dropping some. The sample records about 1 million clones, 60% to 80% being singletons. The sample was memory CD4+ T cells sorted from blood. Subset described: CD45RA-negative fraction. The receptors originated from a young man in good health.

The chain has TRBV6-6 and TRBJ1-3; the match to TRBD1 covers 9 bases. This CDR3 has 15 residues. Germline V gene sequence: CDR1 MNHNY, CDR2 SVGAGI (reference sequence). The V segment lost 6 bases and the J segment 0 bases; nucleotides outside the gene matches: 3. DNA of the CDR3: TGTGCCAGCAGAAGACAGGGGGACTCTGGAAACACCATATATTTT. It yields the protein CASRRQGDSGNTIYF.

The CDR3 nucleotides are TGTGCCAGCAGGTTCCGGGACAGACAAGAGACCCAGTACTTC. This encodes CASRFRDRQETQYF. The rearrangement uses TRBV6-1 and TRBJ2-5; 7 positions agree with TRBD1. The CDR3 runs 14 residues. Germline lookup yields CDR1 MNHNS and CDR2 SASEGT. The junction had 6 bases not matched to a gene; V was cut back by 6 bases and J by 2 bases.

This clone has just one count. The chain has TRBV5-1 and TRBJ1-4, with unresolved D. Deletions cut 0 bases from V and 8 bases from J, with 11 bases between. The CDR3 length is 14 residues. CDR1 and CDR2 (germline): SGHRS, YFSETQ. CDR3 region: CASSLEVGREKLFF. The CDR3 DNA reads TGCGCCAGCAGCTTGGAGGTGGGTCGAGAAAAACTGTTTTTT.